This T cell receptor (beta chain) was obtained from a study of monozygotic twins with inflammatory bowel disease. Unsorted whole blood yielded the total RNA, with T cells left unselected. In germline, CDR1 is LNHDA, CDR2 SQIVND (reference sequence). This CDR3 is 14 amino acids long. Every TCR library drew on around 3.5 ug of total RNA. TCRdb reprocessed the 5' RACE reads, with one entry per CDR3 protein and no DNA. The sample table sets out a few hundred thousand distinct CDR3 sequences. The clonotype comes from a human donor with ulcerative colitis or Crohn's disease, or a healthy co-twin of an affected twin (not recorded which). Material for sequencing was blood. The chain is built from TRBV19 and TRBJ2-2; TCRdb selects TRBD1, and the lack of DNA leaves this call unchecked. CDR3 protein: CASSIDRGPGELFF.